The rows below give T cell receptor beta chains drawn from one sample of a study of shared clonotypes between healthy human individuals. The protocol was immunoSEQ multiplex PCR, while the TCRdb copy is restricted to in-frame clones and leaves out a portion. The sample lists roughly 590,000 clones; nearly 97% were seen once. What was sequenced was naive CD8+ T cells sorted from blood. Receptor source: a woman between 25 and 40 years old in good health. The CDR3 runs from the conserved cysteine through the conserved F or W. A D gene is named only where the DNA matches it firmly. A clone size is listed for some rows: how often the clone was seen (once, few, many), or a class if it is expanded.

j_call | clone_size | d_call | v_call | cdr3_length | cdr3_aa | cdr3_nt
TRBJ2-1 | - | - | TRBV7-9 | 15 | CASSLAVGYYNEQFF | TGTGCCAGCAGCTTAGCGGTCGGCTACTACAATGAGCAGTTCTTC
TRBJ1-4 | once | - | TRBV6-1 | 11 | CASRSGEKLFF | TGTGCCAGCAGATCGGGGGAAAAACTGTTTTTT
TRBJ2-7 | - | - | TRBV11-2 | 13 | CASSLEPTYEQYF | TGTGCCAGCAGCTTAGAACCCACCTACGAGCAGTACTTC
TRBJ1-1 | - | - | TRBV19 | 14 | CASSIEEKNTEAFF | TGTGCCAGTAGTATAGAGGAGAAGAACACTGAAGCTTTCTTT
TRBJ2-3 | - | TRBD2 | TRBV19 | 16 | CASSGRAGVWGDTQYF | TGTGCCAGTAGTGGGAGGGCGGGAGTGTGGGGAGATACGCAGTATTTT
TRBJ2-7 | - | - | TRBV28 | 15 | CASQSTFGHAYEQYF | TGTGCCAGCCAATCCACCTTTGGCCACGCCTACGAGCAGTACTTC
TRBJ1-5 | - | - | TRBV13 | 15 | CASSLRARLNQPQHF | TGTGCCAGCAGCTTACGGGCCAGGCTAAATCAGCCCCAGCATTTT
TRBJ2-7 | - | TRBD2 | TRBV5-1 | 20 | CASSRSRTSGRESLSYEQYF | TGCGCCAGCAGCAGGAGCCGGACTAGCGGGAGAGAGTCGCTGTCCTACGAGCAGTACTTC
TRBJ2-7 | - | - | TRBV19 | 13 | CASSIVPGIEQYF | TGTGCCAGTAGTATAGTACCGGGCATCGAGCAGTACTTC
TRBJ2-6 | - | - | TRBV7-9 | 18 | CASSQNNGMYSGANVLTF | TGTGCCAGCAGTCAAAATAATGGGATGTACTCTGGGGCCAACGTCCTGACTTTC
TRBJ1-1 | - | TRBD1 | TRBV5-4 | 12 | CASSYRDSEAFF | TGTGCCAGCAGCTACCGGGACAGTGAAGCTTTCTTT
TRBJ1-1 | - | TRBD1 | TRBV9 | 14 | CASSSTGVNTEAFF | TGTGCCAGCAGCTCGACAGGGGTGAACACTGAAGCTTTCTTT
TRBJ2-7 | - | - | TRBV9 | 14 | CASSPGTYSYEQYF | TGTGCCAGCAGCCCGGGGACATATTCCTACGAGCAGTACTTC
TRBJ2-1 | - | - | TRBV14 | 12 | CASSLTLSEQFF | TGTGCCAGCAGCTTAACCCTGAGTGAGCAGTTCTTC
TRBJ1-5 | - | TRBD1 | TRBV5-5 | 19 | CASSPGQGPASNGNQPQHF | TGTGCCAGCAGCCCGGGACAGGGCCCTGCATCAAATGGCAATCAGCCCCAGCATTTT
TRBJ2-7 | - | TRBD2 | TRBV27 | 15 | CASSLMIAGVKEQYF | TGTGCCAGCAGTTTAATGATAGCGGGAGTAAAAGAGCAGTACTTC
TRBJ2-7 | - | - | TRBV11-2 | 15 | CASSFSRGSSYEQYF | TGTGCCAGCAGCTTCTCCCGCGGCAGCTCCTACGAGCAGTACTTC
TRBJ2-2 | - | TRBD2 | TRBV28 | 13 | CASSRTSPGELFF | TGTGCCAGCAGTCGGACTAGCCCCGGGGAGCTGTTTTTT
TRBJ1-1 | - | TRBD1 | TRBV11-2 | 17 | CASSLAPQGQMNTEAFF | TGTGCCAGCAGCTTAGCTCCTCAGGGACAGATGAACACTGAAGCTTTCTTT
TRBJ2-1 | - | - | TRBV7-3 | 15 | CASSLMSARYNEQFF | TGTGCCAGCAGCTTAATGAGTGCACGGTACAATGAGCAGTTCTTC
TRBJ2-7 | - | - | TRBV5-1 | 15 | CASSYGTGSTYEQYF | TGCGCCAGCAGCTATGGGACCGGGAGTACCTACGAGCAGTACTTC
TRBJ2-4 | - | - | TRBV6-1 | 15 | CASSEGITRRNIQYF | TGTGCCAGCAGTGAAGGAATCACCCGGCGAAACATTCAGTACTTC
TRBJ2-7 | - | TRBD1 | TRBV4-1 | 15 | CASSLGTASSYEQYF | TGCGCCAGCAGCCTTGGGACAGCGAGCTCCTACGAGCAGTACTTC
TRBJ2-1 | once | - | TRBV5-4 | 15 | CASSLWQGSNNEQFF | TGTGCCAGCAGCTTGTGGCAGGGATCCAACAATGAGCAGTTCTTC
TRBJ2-3 | - | TRBD2 | TRBV28 | 19 | CASSPPGLAGAGGTDTQYF | TGTGCCAGCAGTCCCCCCGGGCTAGCGGGAGCCGGGGGCACAGATACGCAGTATTTT
TRBJ1-1 | - | - | TRBV27 | 18 | CASRLREGPVEENTEAFF | TGTGCCAGCAGACTCCGGGAGGGTCCGGTGGAGGAGAACACTGAAGCTTTCTTT
TRBJ2-1 | - | - | TRBV7-8 | 11 | CASSLTMEQFF | TGTGCCAGCAGCTTGACTATGGAGCAGTTCTTC
TRBJ2-7 | - | - | TRBV2 | 12 | CASAPWGYEQYF | TGTGCCAGCGCCCCCTGGGGGTACGAGCAGTACTTC
TRBJ1-2 | - | - | TRBV11-2 | 14 | CASSNRANHYGYTF | TGTGCCAGCAGCAACCGGGCTAACCACTATGGCTACACCTTC
TRBJ2-3 | - | TRBD2 | TRBV28 | 16 | CASSPPGTNYPDTQYF | TGTGCCAGCAGCCCCCCCGGGACTAATTACCCAGATACGCAGTATTTT
TRBJ2-1 | - | - | TRBV2 | 13 | CASASFRYNEQFF | TGTGCCAGTGCCAGTTTCAGATACAATGAGCAGTTCTTC
TRBJ1-5 | - | - | TRBV20-1 | 11 | CSAREDQPQHF | TGCAGTGCTAGAGAGGATCAGCCCCAGCATTTT
TRBJ2-5 | - | - | TRBV7-4 | 14 | CASSLTASEETQYF | TGTGCCAGCAGCTTAACGGCTAGCGAAGAGACCCAGTACTTC
TRBJ2-7 | - | TRBD2 | TRBV27 | 15 | CASSLAAGGIYEQYF | TGTGCCAGCAGTTTGGCAGCGGGAGGGATCTACGAGCAGTACTTC
TRBJ2-1 | - | - | TRBV6-1 | 14 | CASSEAKFHNEQFF | TGTGCCAGCAGTGAAGCAAAGTTCCACAATGAGCAGTTCTTC
TRBJ1-4 | - | TRBD1 | TRBV27 | 14 | CASSTTGWLEKLFF | TGTGCCAGCAGTACGACAGGGTGGCTCGAAAAACTGTTTTTT
TRBJ2-5 | - | - | TRBV11-2 | 14 | CASSFVGGLETQYF | TGTGCCAGCAGCTTCGTAGGTGGCTTGGAGACCCAGTACTTC
TRBJ2-7 | - | - | TRBV29-1 | 13 | CSVGRTDAYEQYF | TGCAGCGTTGGGAGGACGGACGCCTACGAGCAGTACTTC
TRBJ2-7 | once | TRBD1 | TRBV11-2 | 14 | CASSPRTGPYEQYF | TGTGCCAGCAGCCCACGGACAGGGCCGTACGAGCAGTACTTC
TRBJ1-1 | once | - | TRBV10-2 | 11 | CASSDGGMAFF | TGCGCCAGCAGTGATGGGGGCATGGCTTTCTTT
TRBJ2-7 | - | TRBD1 | TRBV4-2 | 14 | CASSPPTGAGEQYF | TGTGCCAGCAGCCCCCCGACAGGGGCGGGAGAGCAGTACTTC
TRBJ2-2 | - | - | TRBV7-6 | 14 | CASSLGGNTGELFF | TGTGCCAGCAGCTTAGGGGGGAACACCGGGGAGCTGTTTTTT
TRBJ2-1 | once | - | TRBV13 | 14 | CASSLRTGYNEQFF | TGTGCCAGCAGCCTCCGCACCGGTTACAATGAGCAATTCTTC
TRBJ2-7 | - | TRBD2 | TRBV27 | 15 | CASSPQDSGKDEQYF | TGTGCCAGCAGCCCGCAAGACAGCGGGAAAGACGAGCAGTACTTC
TRBJ2-2 | - | TRBD2 | TRBV19 | 16 | CASSNPGLAETGELFF | TGTGCCAGTAGTAACCCGGGACTAGCGGAGACCGGGGAGCTGTTTTTT
TRBJ2-7 | - | - | TRBV29-1 | 13 | CSVVGAGDYEQYF | TGCAGCGTTGTAGGAGCAGGGGACTACGAGCAGTACTTC
TRBJ2-7 | - | - | TRBV29-1 | 13 | CSVEALATHEQYF | TGCAGCGTTGAAGCACTAGCTACCCACGAGCAGTACTTC
TRBJ2-7 | - | TRBD2 | TRBV28 | 14 | CASTMAGGSYEQYF | TGTGCCAGCACTATGGCGGGAGGGTCGTACGAGCAGTACTTC
TRBJ1-3 | once | - | TRBV28 | 13 | CASQMSSGNTIYF | TGTGCCAGCCAAATGAGCTCTGGAAACACCATATATTTT
TRBJ2-3 | - | - | TRBV5-1 | 17 | CASSLGTHLSSTDTQYF | TGCGCCAGCAGCTTGGGGACACACTTATCTAGCACAGATACGCAGTATTTT
TRBJ1-5 | - | - | TRBV28 | 14 | CASSFGGSDQPQHF | TGTGCCAGCAGTTTTGGCGGCTCAGATCAGCCCCAGCATTTT
TRBJ2-7 | once | TRBD2 | TRBV7-8 | 19 | CASSFLRWDSGRLHYEQYF | TGTGCCAGCAGCTTTCTTCGTTGGGATAGCGGGAGGCTTCACTACGAGCAGTACTTC
TRBJ1-1 | - | - | TRBV28 | 13 | CASSFIVNTEAFF | TGTGCCAGCAGTTTTATAGTGAACACTGAAGCTTTCTTT
TRBJ1-3 | - | - | TRBV4-2 | 18 | CASSQDTLTRPSGNTIYF | TGTGCCAGCAGCCAAGATACCCTTACACGGCCATCTGGAAACACCATATATTTT